The present entry profiles one TCR beta chain with its context. What it binds is not known. CDR1 and CDR2 (germline): SGHAT, FQNNGV. This CDR3 comprises 13 residues. Trimming shortened V by 5 bases and J by 8 bases, and 13 bases separated the two germline ends. The data are from a study of siplizumab effects on memory and regulatory T cells. Broader study findings: Tregs that proliferated in siplizumab cultures did not have their suppressive function confirmed. Both greater diversity than memory cells and a major contribution to the alloresponse seemed to characterize naive T cells.

Sequenced by immunoSEQ multiplex PCR; TCRdb stores in-frame clones only, minus some. Of over 95,000 clones listed, approximately 92% are singletons. Sequenced: non-Treg CD4+ T cells sorted from blood. The chain recombines TRBV11-2 with TRBJ2-1; D uncertain. The clonotype comes from a human donor in good health. CDR3 nucleotides: TGTGCCAGCAGCCCAAGATGGGTGGATGAGCAGTTCTTC. This translates into CASSPRWVDEQFF.